A selection of T cell receptor beta chains follows, all from one sample in a study of shared clonotypes between healthy human individuals. Profiled with immunoSEQ multiplex PCR; TCRdb holds only in-frame clones, not every one. The data hold roughly 1,100,000 clones, with about three quarters observed a single time. The sample consisted of memory CD4+ T cells sorted from blood. These receptor sequences come from a man between 18 and 29 years old in good health. Each CDR3 is given with its conserved first and last residue. D genes are given only for firm matches. A clone size is listed for some rows: how often the clone was seen (once, few, many), or a class if it is expanded.

d_gene,abundance,v_gene,j_gene,CDR3nt,CDR3aa
-,-,TRBV28,TRBJ2-6,TGTGCCAGCAGTTCCGGGGGCTCTGGGGCCAACGTCCTGACTTTC,CASSSGGSGANVLTF
-,once,TRBV6-1,TRBJ2-3,TGTGCCAGCAGTGAAGCTCGGACGGGGACAGATACGCAGTATTTT,CASSEARTGTDTQYF
TRBD1,-,TRBV28,TRBJ1-4,TGTGCCAGCAGTAGGACAGGCCCTAATGAAAAACTGTTTTTT,CASSRTGPNEKLFF
-,-,TRBV5-1,TRBJ1-2,TGCGCCAGCAGCATAGAACCAGGGGACTATGGCTACACCTTC,CASSIEPGDYGYTF
-,-,TRBV4-1,TRBJ2-3,TGCGCCAGCAGCCAAGTTGGGGGACCCCCCCCAGATACGCAGTATTTT,CASSQVGGPPPDTQYF
TRBD1,-,TRBV29-1,TRBJ1-4,TGCAGCGCTTCGACAGGGGGCGGGGGTCGGGAAAAACTGTTTTTT,CSASTGGGGREKLFF
TRBD1,-,TRBV6-6,TRBJ2-5,TGTGCCAGCAAGATGGACAGGCTAGAGACCCAGTACTTC,CASKMDRLETQYF
-,-,TRBV19,TRBJ2-1,TGTGCCAGTAGTATAAAAGGGGGCAATGAGCAGTTCTTC,CASSIKGGNEQFF
TRBD1,few,TRBV5-1,TRBJ1-3,TGCGCCAGCAGCTTGGGACAGGGGAGAAGATACGCCGGAAACACCATATATTTT,CASSLGQGRRYAGNTIYF
-,-,TRBV18,TRBJ1-3,TGTGCCAGCTCACCACCCAAGAAGAGCTCTGGAAACACCATATATTTT,CASSPPKKSSGNTIYF
-,-,TRBV5-1,TRBJ1-5,TGCGCCAGCAGCTTGGCAACGGAGCGGGGGCCAGGGCCCTCCTTTTATAGCAATCAGCCCCAGCATTTT,CASSLATERGPGPSFYSNQPQHF
TRBD1,-,TRBV5-1,TRBJ2-7,TGCGCCAGCAGCCCAGGGCAGACAGGGATATCATACGAGCAGTACTTC,CASSPGQTGISYEQYF
-,-,TRBV5-1,TRBJ1-1,TGCGCCAGCAGCTGGGACGGGGCTGAAGCTTTCTTT,CASSWDGAEAFF
TRBD2,-,TRBV6-5,TRBJ2-1,TGTGCCAGCAGTCGACTAGCGGGGGGGGCAGGTGAGCAGTTCTTC,CASSRLAGGAGEQFF
TRBD2,many,TRBV25-1,TRBJ2-1,TGTGCCAGCAGTCCCTCTACTAGCGGGAGAAACAATGAGCAGTTCTTC,CASSPSTSGRNNEQFF
-,-,TRBV5-4,TRBJ1-2,TGTGCCAGCAGCTTTCCAATGGGGGGGCGCCTCTATGGCTACACCTTC,CASSFPMGGRLYGYTF
TRBD1,-,TRBV9,TRBJ2-2,TGTGCCAGCAGCGTAGGCAGGGGGCTGAGCGGGGAGCTGTTTTTT,CASSVGRGLSGELFF
TRBD2,-,TRBV7-2,TRBJ2-7,TGTGCCAGCAGCTATCCCCCCACTAGCGGGAGCGGGGAGCAGTACTTC,CASSYPPTSGSGEQYF